What follows is one T cell receptor (beta chain) and its context. Using immunoSEQ multiplex PCR, the repertoire was profiled, and TCRdb retains in-frame clones only, with some absent. This sample yields some 85,000 clones, of which around 94% are seen a single time; 0.3% to 0.45% belongs to the top ten. Trimming pared 8 bases from V and 1 base from J, leaving 15 bases between. The CDR3 is 14 amino acids. Germline lookup yields CDR1 MNHEY and CDR2 SVGAGI. The data are from a study of technical replicates of blood from several donors. The source material was T cells isolated from PBMCs. The chain joins TRBV6-5 to TRBJ2-7; a possible D gene is TRBD1 (6 bases). The sequence derives from a human donor in good health. The CDR3 bases are TGTGCCAGCCAACAAGCAGGGGTTTCCTACGAGCAGTACTTC. Amino acids: CASQQAGVSYEQYF.